Listed below are T cell receptor beta chains from one sample, sequenced in a study of regulatory T cells in long-lasting Graves disease. One entry per CDR3 protein, called by TCRdb with MiXCR from the multiplex PCR reads. The data show 400,000 to 500,000 distinct CDR3 sequences, with approximately 16% seen just once and approximately 7.8% held by the top ten. These same data were also listed under a study on T cells in Graves' hyperthyroidism and ophthalmopathy.

Specimen: peripheral blood mononuclear cells (PBMCs), collected at new diagnosis, from a patient treated with antithyroid drugs. The receptors come from a middle-aged woman with Graves disease. The CDR3 runs from the conserved cysteine through the conserved F or W. Clone size, where shown, is once, few, many, or a class for clones that have expanded.

v_call	clone_size	j_call	cdr3_aa
TRBV6-2/TRBV6-3	many	TRBJ2-1	CASSELFGAGGIGGTNEQFF
TRBV28	few	TRBJ2-2	CASSPGPLRRNTGKLFF
TRBV14	-	TRBJ2-3	CASSSRDLETDTQYF
TRBV5-1	-	TRBJ1-1	CASSLVGGGGNTEAFF
TRBV24-1	-	TRBJ2-3	CATRPRQGAADTQYF
TRBV24-1	few	TRBJ2-5	CATQETQYF
TRBV6-1	many	TRBJ1-3	CASSRSSGNTIYF
TRBV6-1	few	TRBJ1-2	CASSGPGPRNPLNYGYTF
TRBV15	few	TRBJ2-1	CATSRDRARGLDEQFF
TRBV5-1	many	TRBJ1-4	CASRLDRGRDEKLFF
TRBV12-3/TRBV12-4	-	TRBJ1-6	CASSPQRSNSPLHF
TRBV10-3	-	TRBJ2-4	CAISEFASGRAHKNIQYF
TRBV30	many	TRBJ2-7	CAWNGQETYEQYF
TRBV19	-	TRBJ2-3	CASSPGQGWADTQYF
TRBV6-1	-	TRBJ2-3	CASSGVGAGGPADTQYF
TRBV7-2	-	TRBJ2-3	CASSLEAGDSQYF
TRBV20-1	many	TRBJ1-2	CSARQRTAYGYTF
TRBV12-3/TRBV12-4	many	TRBJ2-1	CASSPGHEQFF
TRBV12-5	many	TRBJ2-2	CASGLAPGGMGGELFF
TRBV29-1	many	TRBJ1-4	CSVGGRAGEKLFF
TRBV3-1	few	TRBJ2-1	CASSQVGAGGRHNEQFF
TRBV7-8	many	TRBJ2-3	CASSNYRGQGDTQYF
TRBV30	few	TRBJ2-7	CAWEGGQDTYEQYF
TRBV19	many	TRBJ1-5	CASNLLGQPQHF
TRBV2	-	TRBJ1-5	CASSPGQGGFGQPQHF
TRBV9	many	TRBJ2-7	CASSADPKQGARDEQYF